This T cell receptor beta chain comes out of a study of T cells in Graves' hyperthyroidism and ophthalmopathy. Study details: The blood sample was taken at first diagnosis, before treatment began. Points from the study as a whole: Blood shared most expanded thyroid clonotypes above 0.001.

Stable Graves' hyperthyroidism denoted no ophthalmopathy progression over 18 months. The study excluded patients with uncontrolled infection, other autoimmune disease, pregnancy or lactation. From RNA transcripts, TCR beta CDR3 regions were amplified. Carried out on the TCR CDR3, a first-round RT-PCR used the HTBI primer set. TCRdb used MiXCR to reprocess the multiplex PCR reads, holding one entry per CDR3 protein. Here the sample spans over 650,000 distinct CDR3 sequences, 15% to 20% being singletons. V lost 5 bases and J lost 8; bases outside the gene matches: 7. The CDR3 has 14 amino acids. CDR1 MNHEY and CDR2 SMNVEV come from the germline V gene (reference sequence). This clonotype has only a few counts. The target antigen is unknown.

This rearrangement joins TRBV27 to TRBJ2-1, with 9 positions matching TRBD2. The origin of this receptor is a man between 18 and 35 years old with Graves' hyperthyroidism. Sequencing input: blood. Here the CDR3 reads CASSLSGSGDEQFF. The CDR3 coding sequence is TGTGCCAGCAGTCTTAGCGGGAGCGGGGATGAGCAGTTCTTC.